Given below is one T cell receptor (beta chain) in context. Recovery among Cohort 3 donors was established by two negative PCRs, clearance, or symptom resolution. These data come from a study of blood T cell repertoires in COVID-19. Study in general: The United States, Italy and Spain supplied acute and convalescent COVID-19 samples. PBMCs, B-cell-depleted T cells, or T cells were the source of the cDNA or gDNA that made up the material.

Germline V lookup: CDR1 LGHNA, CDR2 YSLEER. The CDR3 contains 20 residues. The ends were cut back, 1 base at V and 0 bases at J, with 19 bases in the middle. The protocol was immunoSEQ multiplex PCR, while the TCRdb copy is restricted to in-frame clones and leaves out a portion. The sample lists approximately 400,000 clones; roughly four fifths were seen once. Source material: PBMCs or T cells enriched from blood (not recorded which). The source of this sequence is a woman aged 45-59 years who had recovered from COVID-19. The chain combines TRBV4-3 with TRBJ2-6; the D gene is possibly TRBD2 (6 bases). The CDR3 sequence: CASSQARIAGRLSGANVLTF. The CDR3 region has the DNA TGCGCCAGCAGCCAAGCTCGCATCGCAGGGAGGCTCTCTGGGGCCAACGTCCTGACTTTC.